Following are 18 T cell receptor beta chains from one sample sequenced in a study of T cell repertoires in cytomegalovirus infection (dated by TCRdb to about 2019). Sequenced on an Illumina HiSeq 1500. Clones were called with MiXCR by TCRdb after fastp trimmed the public reads at Q25, and only in-frame beta chains were retained. For every CDR3 protein sequence, its rows merge into one entry that carries the most common genes and DNA. The sample table holds just under 300,000 distinct CDR3 sequences, of which roughly a tenth were seen once. The top ten constitute around 2.5% of the sample. Sequencing was performed on PBMCs. These receptors all come from a human donor in good health (CMV status not recorded). Some clones in this sample may be carry-over from other donors' samples.

This clonotype was detected many times. CDR3 sequence reads: CASSFSNRQGSDQPQHF. The CDR3 coding sequence is TGTGCCAGCAGCTTTTCCAACAGACAGGGGTCGGATCAGCCCCAGCATTTT. The gene calls are TRBV7-3 and TRBJ1-5; TRBD1 agrees at 8 bases. Germline V lookup: CDR1 SGHTA, CDR2 FQGTGA. The CDR3 contains 17 residues. V trimming: 3 bases; J trimming: 5 bases; junction bases outside the gene matches: 12.

In this sample, this clonotype turned up many times. The chain uses TRBV6-5 and TRBJ2-3, with 7 bases matching TRBD2. Germline lookup yields CDR1 MNHEY and CDR2 SVGAGI. The CDR3 runs to 15 residues. The junction had 10 bases not matched to a gene; V was cut back by 6 bases and J by 4 bases. CDR3 sequence reads: CASRSGGGSSDTQYF. The CDR3, as DNA: TGTGCCAGCAGGTCTGGCGGGGGTAGTTCAGATACGCAGTATTTT.

The genes are TRBV7-9 and TRBJ2-7; D tentatively fits TRBD1 or TRBD2 (5 bases each). The CDR3 totals 15 residues. The germline V and J ends were trimmed by 2 bases and 2 bases, with 13 bases remaining between them. Germline V gives CDR1 SEHNR, CDR2 FQNEAQ (reference sequence). The CDR3 loop reads CASSLQDGDAYEQYF. The CDR3 nucleotides read TGTGCCAGCAGCTTACAGGACGGGGACGCCTACGAGCAGTACTTC.

This clonotype came up a few times. The chain links TRBV6-2 or TRBV6-3 to TRBJ1-1; TRBD1 aligns across 7 bases. J gave up 1 base and V 0 bases, and 8 bases lay outside the gene matches. The CDR3 loop spans 17 amino acids. Germline CDR1 MNHEY, CDR2 SVGEGT. This chain's CDR3 is CASSYSMGQLKNTEAFF. CDR3 in DNA: TGTGCCAGCAGTTACTCGATGGGACAGCTAAAGAACACTGAAGCTTTCTTT.

V gene TRBV24-1 combines with J gene TRBJ2-1; tentative D call: TRBD2 (6 bases). Per the germline V gene, CDR1 is KGHDR and CDR2 is SFDVKD. This CDR3 is built from 17 residues. V lost 5 bases and J 0 bases, leaving 16 bases between the germline ends. The CDR3 nucleotides read TGTGCCACCAGTGCTGGGCCGGGGAGGAGCTCCTACAATGAGCAGTTCTTC. This encodes CATSAGPGRSSYNEQFF.

This clonotype was seen at least ten times. The chain joins TRBV5-4 to TRBJ2-6; 9 bases match TRBD1. Germline values: CDR1 SGHNT, CDR2 YYREEE (reference sequence). This CDR3 is 18 amino acids long. With V trimmed by 4 bases and J by 4 bases, 12 bases remained unmatched. The CDR3 nucleotides read TGTGCCAGCAGCCCAGCCGGGACAGGGACGCGAGGGGCCAACGTCCTGACTTTC. As protein: CASSPAGTGTRGANVLTF.

This clonotype has only a few counts. The CDR3 DNA sequence: TGTGCCAGCAGTTACGGAGCGGGGGGGCGGAAAAATGAGCAGTTCTTC. This translates into CASSYGAGGRKNEQFF. This chain uses TRBV6-5 with TRBJ2-1, with 10 positions matching TRBD2. The germline gives CDR1 MNHEY, CDR2 SVGAGI. V lost 2 bases to trimming and J lost 7 bases; unmatched junction nucleotides: 8. The CDR3 has 16 amino acids.

This clonotype was seen only a few times. V gene TRBV20-1 combines with J gene TRBJ2-5; D remains ambiguous. The CDR3 sequence is 15 residues long. The V gene's germline CDR1 is DFQATT and CDR2 SNEGSKA (reference sequence). V was cut by 0 bases and J by 7 bases, with 18 bases left in between. CDR3 sequence reads: CSARDLLVGPGTQYF. The CDR3 region has the DNA TGCAGTGCTAGAGATCTCCTAGTGGGCCCGGGGACCCAGTACTTC.

This clonotype was seen many times. The rearrangement links TRBV5-5 to TRBJ2-5, with TRBD2 matching 13 bases. The germline CDR1 and CDR2 sequences are SGHKS and YYEKEE (reference sequence). This CDR3 region has 16 residues. V was pared by 4 bases and J by 3 bases, with 6 bases of the junction left unmatched. CDR3 DNA sequence: TGTGCCAGCAGCAAAGGGACTAGCGGGGTTAAAGAGACCCAGTACTTC. Encoded protein: CASSKGTSGVKETQYF.

This clonotype has at least ten counts. The rearrangement joins TRBV20-1 to TRBJ1-2; 7 positions agree with TRBD1. The V and J ends lost 4 bases and 5 bases, in that order; junction bases with no gene match: 10. The CDR3 contains 14 residues. Germline CDR1 is DFQATT and CDR2 is SNEGSKA (reference sequence). For the CDR3, the DNA is TGCAGTGCTACCCGACAGGGAGGGATATATGGCTACACCTTC. Its translation: CSATRQGGIYGYTF.

This clonotype was detected ten times or more. The chain uses TRBV28 and TRBJ1-5; D is possibly TRBD1 (5 bases). This CDR3 region has 14 residues. The germline V gene encodes CDR1 MDHEN and CDR2 SYDVKM. V was shortened by 7 bases and J by 4 bases, with 14 bases between the two germline ends. The CDR3 here is CASKSVWGNQPQHF. CDR3 DNA: TGTGCCAGCAAGTCGGTATGGGGGAATCAGCCCCAGCATTTT. Filled out from reference TRBV28 and TRBJ1-5, the complete variable domain reads DVKVTQSSRYLVKRTGEKVFLECVQDMDHENMFWYRQDPGLGLRLIYFSYDVKMKEKGDIPEGYSVSREKKERFSLILESASTNQTSMYLCASKSVWGNQPQHFGDGTRLSIL.

This clonotype was observed a handful of times. The DNA for the CDR3 is TGCGCCAGCAGAAGGGACGTCGCCTCAGATACGCAGTATTTT. Amino acid sequence: CASRRDVASDTQYF. The rearrangement uses TRBV5-1 and TRBJ2-3; D might be TRBD1 or TRBD2, each matching 5 bases. Trimming cost V 5 bases and J 4 bases, with 14 bases left between them. Germline-derived CDR1 and CDR2 are SGHRS and YFSETQ. This CDR3 comprises 14 residues. The full variable domain, rest sourced from reference TRBV5-1 and TRBJ2-3, is KAGVTQTPRYLIKTRGQQVTLSCSPISGHRSVSWYQQTPGQGLQFLFEYFSETQRNKGNFPGRFSGRQFSNSRSEMNVSTLELGDSALYLCASRRDVASDTQYFGPGTRLTVL.

This clonotype showed up just a few times. This chain links TRBV12-3 or TRBV12-4 with TRBJ2-5, with a tentative D call TRBD2 (5 bases). The V and J ends lost 2 bases and 5 bases respectively, with 9 bases between them. The CDR3 is 13 amino acids. CDR3 loop: CASSLSGKETQYF. The CDR3 DNA sequence: TGTGCCAGCAGTTTATCCGGGAAGGAGACCCAGTACTTC.

This clonotype was seen ten or more times. V gene TRBV25-1 combines with J gene TRBJ1-1; the D is unclear. V lost 0 bases, J lost 9 bases, and 11 bases lay in between. The CDR3 runs 13 residues. Germline lookup yields CDR1 MGHDK and CDR2 SYGVNS. The CDR3 protein is CASSEYGNGQAFF. The CDR3 nucleotides read TGTGCCAGCAGTGAATATGGGAACGGGCAAGCTTTCTTT.

This clonotype was observed many times. The J gene is TRBJ1-1, the V gene TRBV2; TRBD1 is a possible D gene (5 bases). V shed 6 bases and J shed 4 bases, with 15 bases lying between them. Germline loops: CDR1 SNHLY, CDR2 FYNNEI. The CDR3 sequence is 14 residues long. The CDR3 sequence is CASRKEWGGTEAFF. For the CDR3, the DNA is TGTGCCAGCAGAAAAGAGTGGGGGGGCACTGAAGCTTTCTTT.

Ten or more counts support this clonotype. V is TRBV20-1 and J is TRBJ1-6, with a tentative D call TRBD1 (5 bases). Germline V gives CDR1 DFQATT, CDR2 SNEGSKA (reference sequence). Trimming removed 2 bases at V and 7 bases at J, with 12 bases between. The CDR3 is 14 amino acids. Written as DNA, the CDR3 is TGCAGTGCTAGACCCGGGACTGCGAATTCACCCCTCCACTTT. Protein: CSARPGTANSPLHF.

This clonotype was picked up many times. The CDR3 here is CASSAVWGQRSNQPQHF. DNA for the CDR3: TGTGCCAGTTCTGCCGTTTGGGGACAGCGGAGCAATCAGCCCCAGCATTTT. This chain uses TRBV19 with TRBJ1-5; 7 bases fit TRBD1. Trimming at V came to 8 bases and at J to 1 base, leaving 14 bases not matched to a gene. The CDR3 covers 17 residues. Germline values: CDR1 LNHDA, CDR2 SQIVND (reference sequence).

There are a few counts of this clonotype. This chain uses TRBV20-1 with TRBJ2-3; TRBD2 matches 12 bases. With 2 bases clipped from V and 4 bases from J, the junction kept 1 base outside the gene matches. Germline assignment: CDR1 DFQATT and CDR2 SNEGSKA (reference sequence). The CDR3 is made up of 14 amino acids. The DNA for the CDR3 is TGCAGTGCTAGACTAGCGGGGGGGCCAGATACGCAGTATTTT. Encoded protein: CSARLAGGPDTQYF.